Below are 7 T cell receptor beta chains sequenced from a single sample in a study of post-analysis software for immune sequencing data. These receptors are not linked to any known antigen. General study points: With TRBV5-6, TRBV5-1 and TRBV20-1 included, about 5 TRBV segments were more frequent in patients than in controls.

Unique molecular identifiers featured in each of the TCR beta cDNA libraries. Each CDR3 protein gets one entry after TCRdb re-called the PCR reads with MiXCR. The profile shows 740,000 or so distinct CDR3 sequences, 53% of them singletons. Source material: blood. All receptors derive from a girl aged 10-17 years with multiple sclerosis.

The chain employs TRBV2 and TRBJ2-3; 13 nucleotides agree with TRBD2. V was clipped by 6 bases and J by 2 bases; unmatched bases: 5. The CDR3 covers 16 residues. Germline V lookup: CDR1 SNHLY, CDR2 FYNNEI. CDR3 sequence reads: CASSAGTSGTTDTQYF. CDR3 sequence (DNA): TGTGCCAGCAGCGCCGGGACTAGCGGGACCACAGATACGCAGTATTTT.

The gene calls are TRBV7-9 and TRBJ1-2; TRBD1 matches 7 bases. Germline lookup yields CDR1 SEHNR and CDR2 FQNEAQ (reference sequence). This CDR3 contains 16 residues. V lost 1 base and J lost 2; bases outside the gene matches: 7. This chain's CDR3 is CASSLEGARKNYGYTF. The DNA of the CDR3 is TGTGCCAGCAGCTTAGAGGGGGCGCGGAAAAACTATGGCTACACCTTC. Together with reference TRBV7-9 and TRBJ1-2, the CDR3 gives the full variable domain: DTGVSQNPRHKITKRGQNVTFRCDPISEHNRLYWYRQTLGQGPEFLTYFQNEAQLEKSRLLSDRFSAERPKGSFSTLEIQRTEQGDSAMYLCASSLEGARKNYGYTFGSGTRLTVV.

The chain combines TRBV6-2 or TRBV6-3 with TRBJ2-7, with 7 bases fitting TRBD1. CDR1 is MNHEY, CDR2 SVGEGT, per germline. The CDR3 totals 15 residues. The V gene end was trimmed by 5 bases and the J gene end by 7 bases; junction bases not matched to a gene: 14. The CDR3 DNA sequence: TGTGCCAGCAGTACGGGACAGAGCTCCTACAATGAGCAGTACTTC. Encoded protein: CASSTGQSSYNEQYF.

CDR3 sequence reads: CASSLIPLAGDGDTQYF. CDR3 nucleotides: TGTGCCAGCAGTCTGATCCCACTAGCGGGAGACGGCGATACGCAGTATTTT. This chain links TRBV12-3 or TRBV12-4 with TRBJ2-3, with 11 bases identical to TRBD2. The CDR3 covers 17 residues. With 5 bases clipped from V and 6 bases from J, the junction kept 13 bases outside the gene matches.

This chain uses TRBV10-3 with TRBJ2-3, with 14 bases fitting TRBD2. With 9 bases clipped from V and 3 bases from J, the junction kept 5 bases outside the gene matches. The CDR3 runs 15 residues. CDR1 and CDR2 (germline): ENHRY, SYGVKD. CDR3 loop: CAIRGTSGSTDTQYF. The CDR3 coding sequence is TGTGCCATAAGGGGGACTAGCGGGAGTACAGATACGCAGTATTTT.

The CDR3 nucleotides are TGTGCCAGCAGCCCTGGACTAGCGGGAGGGCCAGGTCGGGAGACCCAGTACTTC. Translation: CASSPGLAGGPGRETQYF. The chain is built from TRBV12-3 or TRBV12-4 and TRBJ2-5, with 15 bases fitting TRBD2. Trimming cost V 6 bases and J 5 bases; bases outside gene matches: 13. The CDR3 sequence is 18 residues long.

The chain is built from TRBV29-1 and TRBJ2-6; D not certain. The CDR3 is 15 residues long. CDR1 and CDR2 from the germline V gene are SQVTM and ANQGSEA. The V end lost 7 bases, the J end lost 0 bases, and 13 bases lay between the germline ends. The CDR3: CSAAWGNSGANVLTF. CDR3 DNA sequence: TGCAGCGCTGCCTGGGGTAACTCTGGGGCCAACGTCCTGACTTTC.